What follows are 26 T cell receptor beta chains derived from one specimen sequenced in a study of blood T cell repertoires in COVID-19. Profiling relied on immunoSEQ multiplex PCR, and the TCRdb table lists in-frame clones only, not all of them. The sample includes approximately 220,000 clones, approximately 83% seen only once; the top ten take roughly 2.6%. Sequenced input: peripheral blood. Receptors originate from a woman aged 40 to 55 with active or convalescent COVID-19.

This clone showed up just once. This chain connects TRBV4-1 to TRBJ1-5; D is perhaps TRBD1 (6 bases). Trimming stripped 3 bases from V and 1 base from J, with 16 bases between. CDR3 length: 17 amino acids. CDR1 is MGHRA, CDR2 YSYEKL, per germline. For the CDR3, the DNA is TGCGCCAGCAGCCAGACACGACAGGTGGGGAGCAATCAGCCCCAGCATTTT. Amino acid sequence: CASSQTRQVGSNQPQHF.

This clone was recorded once. V usage is TRBV7-3 and J usage is TRBJ1-2; 9 nucleotides line up with TRBD1. J lost 5 bases, V lost 5 bases, and 6 bases had no gene match. Per germline, CDR1 SGHTA and CDR2 FQGTGA. This CDR3 has 14 amino acids. DNA for the CDR3: TGTGCCAGCAGCCCTACAGGGGGCCGGTATGGCTACACCTTC. It specifies CASSPTGGRYGYTF.

The rearrangement joins TRBV5-5 to TRBJ1-2; 12 bases are shared with TRBD1. This CDR3 spans 16 amino acids. V lost 0 bases to trimming and J lost 3 bases; unmatched junction nucleotides: 3. Germline CDR1 and CDR2: SGHKS and YYEKEE (reference sequence). In nucleotides, the CDR3 is TGTGCCAGCAGCTTGGGGGGACAGGGGGCCTACTATGGCTACACCTTC. Encoded protein: CASSLGGQGAYYGYTF. The full variable domain, rest sourced from reference TRBV5-5 and TRBJ1-2, is DAGVTQSPTHLIKTRGQQVTLRCSPISGHKSVSWYQQVLGQGPQFIFQYYEKEERGRGNFPDRFSARQFPNYSSELNVNALLLGDSALYLCASSLGGQGAYYGYTFGSGTRLTVV.

J is TRBJ2-1 and V is TRBV19; maybe TRBD2 (5 bases). Germline CDR1 reads LNHDA; CDR2 reads SQIVND (reference sequence). The CDR3 is made up of 16 amino acids. V dropped 3 bases and J dropped 9 bases, with 21 bases sitting between them. The CDR3: CASSIWGAEGFGEQFF. Here the CDR3 DNA reads TGTGCCAGTAGTATTTGGGGAGCAGAAGGTTTCGGTGAGCAGTTCTTC.

The chain is built from TRBV6-2 or TRBV6-3 and TRBJ1-2; 12 bases map to TRBD1. The V and J ends lost 3 bases and 6 bases, in that order; junction bases with no gene match: 11. The CDR3 extends over 17 amino acids. Germline lookup yields CDR1 MNHEY and CDR2 SVGEGT. This chain's CDR3 is CASSYALSGTGGDGYTF. The CDR3 coding sequence is TGTGCCAGCAGTTATGCACTATCCGGGACAGGGGGCGATGGCTACACCTTC.

The rearrangement uses TRBV5-1 and TRBJ1-4; D remains ambiguous. Trimming cost V 4 bases and J 6 bases, with 13 bases left between them. From germline, CDR1 is SGHRS and CDR2 YFSETQ. The CDR3 covers 14 residues. CDR3 region: CASSKAHGDEKLFF. CDR3 nucleotide sequence: TGCGCCAGCAGCAAGGCTCACGGGGATGAAAAACTGTTTTTT.

The CDR3 bases are TGTGCCAGCAGCCAAAGGGGGTACGGAAACACCATATATTTT. This encodes CASSQRGYGNTIYF. The V call is TRBV3-1 (or the pseudogene TRBV3-2), the J call TRBJ1-3; D is perhaps TRBD1 (6 bases). Germline V CDR1 and CDR2: LGHDT, YNNKEL (reference sequence). This CDR3 contains 14 residues. V gave up 2 bases and J gave up 4 bases, with 9 bases separating them.

V gene TRBV21-1 combines with J gene TRBJ2-5; the listed D gene, TRBD1, was not tested against the DNA. TRBV21-1 is deemed a pseudogene. This CDR3 has 18 amino acids. This chain's CDR3 is CASSKRWPDRAYQETQYF. The CDR3 bases are TGTGCCAGCAGCAAAAGGTGGCCCGACAGGGCGTACCAAGAGACCCAGTACTTC.

This chain joins TRBV5-4 and TRBJ2-7; 10 positions agree with TRBD2. V gave up 3 bases and J gave up 4 bases; unmatched junction bases: 4. The germline gives CDR1 SGHNT, CDR2 YYREEE (reference sequence). The CDR3 consists of 14 residues. The CDR3 reads CASSWGLASYEQYF. DNA of the CDR3: TGTGCCAGCAGCTGGGGACTAGCGAGTTACGAGCAGTACTTC.

This clone was picked up a small number of times. The chain recombines TRBV29-1 with TRBJ2-4; D possibly corresponds to TRBD2 (6 bases). The germline CDR1 and CDR2 sequences are SQVTM and ANQGSEA. This CDR3 has 15 amino acids. V was trimmed by 2 bases and J by 3 bases, leaving 14 bases between them. DNA of the CDR3: TGCAGCGTTGAACCTAGCGAGAGGGGCAAAAACATTCAGTACTTC. It encodes CSVEPSERGKNIQYF.

V is TRBV7-8 and J is TRBJ2-2; D is possibly TRBD2 (5 bases). V was shortened by 8 bases and J by 4 bases, with 14 bases between the two germline ends. Germline CDR1 SGHVS, CDR2 FQNEAQ. The length of the CDR3 is 14 residues. CDR3 region: CASSYTAGTGELFF. As DNA, the CDR3 is TGTGCCAGCTCCTACACGGCGGGCACCGGGGAGCTGTTTTTT. Looking up the rest from reference TRBV7-8 and TRBJ2-2 gives the full variable domain: GAGVSQSPRYKVAKRGQDVALRCDPISGHVSLFWYQQALGQGPEFLTYFQNEAQLDKSGLPSDRFFAERPEGSVSTLKIQRTQQEDSAVYLCASSYTAGTGELFFGEGSRLTVL.

CDR3 residues: CASSLPRRQGTFGTDTQYF. CDR3 in DNA: TGTGCCAGCAGCCTACCGAGGCGACAGGGGACTTTTGGCACAGATACGCAGTATTTT. The chain employs TRBV11-3 and TRBJ2-3; TRBD1 matches 8 bases. The J segment lost 1 base and the V segment lost 5 bases, leaving 17 bases of the junction unmatched. Germline V gives CDR1 SGHNT, CDR2 YENEEA. The CDR3 extends over 19 amino acids.

This chain connects TRBV24-1 to TRBJ1-2, with 8 positions matching TRBD1. Losses at the gene ends were 4 bases for V and 2 bases for J; bases not matched to a gene: 5. The CDR3 loop spans 15 amino acids. Germline V CDR1 and CDR2: KGHDR, SFDVKD. CDR3 loop: CATSDPGTGNYGYTF. CDR3 bases: TGTGCCACCAGTGACCCCGGGACAGGCAACTATGGCTACACCTTC.

This chain joins TRBV29-1 and TRBJ1-4, with 9 bases aligning to TRBD1. The length of the CDR3 is 12 residues. Trimming cost V 7 bases and J 5 bases; bases outside gene matches: 2. From germline, CDR1 is SQVTM and CDR2 ANQGSEA. CDR3 sequence (DNA): TGCAGCGCGGGACAGGGCAATGAAAAACTGTTTTTT. This gives the protein CSAGQGNEKLFF.

J is TRBJ1-4 and V is TRBV5-4, with TRBD1 identical over 9 bases. CDR1 SGHNT and CDR2 YYREEE come from the germline V gene (reference sequence). This CDR3 contains 15 residues. Trimming cost V 4 bases and J 6 bases; bases outside gene matches: 7. Here the CDR3 reads CASSRRQGVDEKLFF. The CDR3 nucleotides read TGTGCCAGCAGCCGTCGACAGGGGGTTGATGAAAAACTGTTTTTT.

This chain connects TRBV7-9 to TRBJ2-5, with 9 bases lining up with TRBD2. CDR1 and CDR2 (germline): SEHNR, FQNEAQ (reference sequence). After removal of 11 bases from V and 1 base from J, the junction contained 5 bases not matched to a gene. The CDR3 runs 13 residues. CDR3 nucleotide sequence: TGTGCCGGGCGGGGGGGACCCCAAGAGACCCAGTACTTC. It encodes CAGRGGPQETQYF.

The DNA of the CDR3 is TGTGCCAGCAGGACACCACGACAGGGGGCTGAAGCTTTCTTT. Translated, it gives CASRTPRQGAEAFF. The J gene is TRBJ1-1, the V gene TRBV6-5, with 9 bases fitting TRBD1. The germline CDR1 and CDR2 sequences are MNHEY and SVGAGI. The CDR3 is 14 residues long. With 6 bases clipped from V and 6 bases from J, the junction kept 8 bases outside the gene matches.

J is TRBJ2-1 and V is TRBV2; 7 bases align to TRBD2. J lost 9 bases, V lost 2 bases, and 7 bases had no gene match. The CDR3 sequence is 14 residues long. CDR1 and CDR2 from the germline V gene are SNHLY and FYNNEI. DNA of the CDR3: TGTGCCAGCAGTGAATCGGGGACTATGGCTGAGCAGTTCTTC. It is translated as CASSESGTMAEQFF.

The chain links TRBV9 to TRBJ1-5; perhaps TRBD1 as D (6 bases). Germline V gene lookup returns CDR1 SGDLS and CDR2 YYNGEE. CDR3 length: 15 residues. The V end lost 0 bases, the J end lost 2 bases, and 9 bases lay between the germline ends. The CDR3 coding sequence is TGTGCCAGCAGCGTAGACAGGGTAGGCAATCAGCCCCAGCATTTT. Its protein product is CASSVDRVGNQPQHF.

The chain uses TRBV12-5 and TRBJ2-3; tentatively, D is TRBD2 (5 bases). Trimming took off 5 bases at V and 4 bases at J, with 16 bases between the two ends. This CDR3 has 15 amino acids. CDR1 LGHNT and CDR2 FRNRAP come from the germline V gene. CDR3 in DNA: TGTGCTAGTGGTAAGCGAGGGAGAATCTCAGATACGCAGTATTTT. It translates to CASGKRGRISDTQYF.

The chain has TRBV24-1 and TRBJ1-2; D possibly corresponds to TRBD1 (6 bases). Germline V gives CDR1 KGHDR, CDR2 SFDVKD. CDR3 length: 15 amino acids. V was shortened by 3 bases and J by 4 bases, with 14 bases between the two germline ends. CDR3 residues: CATSDRQGRAYGYTF. The CDR3 nucleotides are TGTGCCACCAGTGATAGGCAGGGGCGAGCCTATGGCTACACCTTC.

The chain has TRBV18 and TRBJ2-1; TRBD1 aligns across 9 bases. Trimming at V came to 3 bases and at J to 2 bases, leaving 5 bases not matched to a gene. Per the germline V gene, CDR1 is KGHSH and CDR2 is LQKENI. The CDR3 is made up of 16 amino acids. The CDR3, as DNA: TGTGCCAGCTCACCGAAGGGACAGGGAACCTACAATGAGCAGTTCTTC. Amino acids: CASSPKGQGTYNEQFF.

This chain uses TRBV9 with TRBJ1-6; the D gene is possibly TRBD1 (5 bases). The CDR3 runs 15 residues. V gave up 6 bases and J gave up 8 bases, with 18 bases separating them. Germline lookup yields CDR1 SGDLS and CDR2 YYNGEE. The CDR3 DNA reads TGTGCCAGCACCCCCAGCGGGGCCGCGGATTCACCCCTCCACTTT. Residues: CASTPSGAADSPLHF.

The rearrangement joins TRBV27 to TRBJ2-4; D perhaps matches TRBD2 (6 bases). Trimming took off 5 bases at V and 0 bases at J, with 20 bases between the two ends. In germline, CDR1 is MNHEY, CDR2 SMNVEV (reference sequence). The CDR3 contains 18 residues. CDR3 DNA sequence: TGTGCCAGCAGTGACCGGATCGGTGGGGGGATAGCCAAAAACATTCAGTACTTC. This gives the protein CASSDRIGGGIAKNIQYF.

This clone was detected only once. CDR3 sequence: CASRRTGDVEKLFF. As DNA, the CDR3 is TGTGCCAGCAGGCGGACAGGGGATGTTGAAAAACTGTTTTTT. J is TRBJ1-4 and V is TRBV28, with TRBD1 matching 9 bases. Germline V gives CDR1 MDHEN, CDR2 SYDVKM. V was clipped by 6 bases and J by 7 bases; unmatched bases: 6. The CDR3 runs to 14 residues.

This chain links TRBV6-5 with TRBJ1-5, with unresolved D. The CDR3 loop spans 15 amino acids. Per the germline V gene, CDR1 is MNHEY and CDR2 is SVGAGI. The V end was cut by 0 bases, the J end by 0 bases, with 6 bases between. The DNA of the CDR3 is TGTGCCAGCAGTTACTCAGCCGATAGCAATCAGCCCCAGCATTTT. Encoded protein: CASSYSADSNQPQHF.